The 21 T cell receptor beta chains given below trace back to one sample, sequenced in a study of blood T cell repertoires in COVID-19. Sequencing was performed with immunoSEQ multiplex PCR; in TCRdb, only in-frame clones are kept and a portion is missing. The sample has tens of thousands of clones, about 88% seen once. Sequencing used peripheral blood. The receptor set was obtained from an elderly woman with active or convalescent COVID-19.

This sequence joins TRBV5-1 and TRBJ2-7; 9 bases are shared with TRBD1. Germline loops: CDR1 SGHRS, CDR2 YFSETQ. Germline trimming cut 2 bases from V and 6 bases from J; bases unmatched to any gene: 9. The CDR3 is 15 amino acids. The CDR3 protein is CASSFTGGFIGEQYF. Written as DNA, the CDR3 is TGCGCCAGCAGCTTTACAGGGGGCTTTATTGGCGAGCAGTACTTC.

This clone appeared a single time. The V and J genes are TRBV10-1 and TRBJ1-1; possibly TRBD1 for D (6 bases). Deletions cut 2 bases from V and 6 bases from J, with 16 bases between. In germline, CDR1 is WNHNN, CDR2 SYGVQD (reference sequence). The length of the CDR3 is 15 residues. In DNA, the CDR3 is TGCGCCAGCAGTGAGGGGGACAACGGAATCTCTGAAGCTTTCTTT. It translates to CASSEGDNGISEAFF.

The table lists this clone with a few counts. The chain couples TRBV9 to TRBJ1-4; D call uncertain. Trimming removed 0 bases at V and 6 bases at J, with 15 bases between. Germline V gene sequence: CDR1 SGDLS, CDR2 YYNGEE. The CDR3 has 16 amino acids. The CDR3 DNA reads TGTGCCAGCAGCGTAGGGCTAGGCCCCTTAGATGAAAAACTGTTTTTT. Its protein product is CASSVGLGPLDEKLFF.

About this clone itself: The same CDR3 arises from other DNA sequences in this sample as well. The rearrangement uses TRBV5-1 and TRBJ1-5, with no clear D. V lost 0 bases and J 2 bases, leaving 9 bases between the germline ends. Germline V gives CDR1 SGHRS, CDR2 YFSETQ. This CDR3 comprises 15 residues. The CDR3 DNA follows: TGCGCCAGCAGCTTGGACGGGGTGGGCAATCAGCCCCAGCATTTT. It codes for CASSLDGVGNQPQHF.

CDR3 bases: TGTGCCAGCTCACCCCCGAGCGGGCGGGATGGCTACACCTTC. The encoded protein is CASSPPSGRDGYTF. The V gene is TRBV18, the J gene TRBJ1-2, with D hard to call. Per germline, CDR1 KGHSH and CDR2 LQKENI. V shed 3 bases and J shed 6 bases, with 14 bases lying between them. This CDR3 has 14 amino acids.

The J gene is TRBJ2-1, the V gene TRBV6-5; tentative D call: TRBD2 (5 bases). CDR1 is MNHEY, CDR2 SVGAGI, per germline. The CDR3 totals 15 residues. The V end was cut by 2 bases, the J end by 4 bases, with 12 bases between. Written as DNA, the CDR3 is TGTGCCAGCAGTTACGCCCCAGCGGTATACAATGAGCAGTTCTTC. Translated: CASSYAPAVYNEQFF.

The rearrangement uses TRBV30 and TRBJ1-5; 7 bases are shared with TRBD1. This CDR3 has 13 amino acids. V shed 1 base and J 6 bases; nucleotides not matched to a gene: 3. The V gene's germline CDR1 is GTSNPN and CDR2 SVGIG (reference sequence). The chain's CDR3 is CAWSGTGGQPQHF. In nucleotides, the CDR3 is TGTGCCTGGAGTGGGACAGGAGGTCAGCCCCAGCATTTT.

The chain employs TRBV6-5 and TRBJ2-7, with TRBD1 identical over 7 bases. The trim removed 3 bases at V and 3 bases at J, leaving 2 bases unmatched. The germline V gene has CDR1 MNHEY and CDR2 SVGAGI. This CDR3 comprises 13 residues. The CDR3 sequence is CASSYYRGYEQYF. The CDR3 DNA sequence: TGTGCCAGCAGTTATTACAGGGGCTACGAGCAGTACTTC.

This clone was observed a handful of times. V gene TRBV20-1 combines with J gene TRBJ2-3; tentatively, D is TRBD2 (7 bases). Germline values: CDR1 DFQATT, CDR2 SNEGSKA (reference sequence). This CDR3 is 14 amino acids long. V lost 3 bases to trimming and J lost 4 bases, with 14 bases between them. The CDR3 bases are TGCAGTGCTAGTAGGGGGGGGGCCGCAGATACGCAGTATTTT. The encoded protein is CSASRGGAADTQYF.

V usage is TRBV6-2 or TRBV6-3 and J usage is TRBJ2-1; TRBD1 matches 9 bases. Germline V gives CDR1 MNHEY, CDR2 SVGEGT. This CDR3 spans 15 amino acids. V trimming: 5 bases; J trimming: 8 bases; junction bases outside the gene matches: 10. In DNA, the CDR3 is TGTGCCAGCAGTCACACCAGGACAGGGGACGATGAGCAGTTCTTC. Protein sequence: CASSHTRTGDDEQFF.

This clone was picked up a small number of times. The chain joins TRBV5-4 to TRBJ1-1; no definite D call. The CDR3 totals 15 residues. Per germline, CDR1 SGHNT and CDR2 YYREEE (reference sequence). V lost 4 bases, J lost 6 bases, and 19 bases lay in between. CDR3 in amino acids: CASSARAGSNAEAFF. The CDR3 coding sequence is TGTGCCAGCAGCGCCCGGGCGGGGTCTAACGCTGAAGCTTTCTTT.

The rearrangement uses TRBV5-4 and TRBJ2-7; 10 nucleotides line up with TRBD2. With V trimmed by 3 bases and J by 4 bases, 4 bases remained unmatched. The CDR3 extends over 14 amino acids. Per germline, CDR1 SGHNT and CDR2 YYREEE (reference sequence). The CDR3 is CASSSKTSGYEQYF. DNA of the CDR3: TGTGCCAGCAGCTCGAAGACTAGCGGGTACGAGCAGTACTTC.

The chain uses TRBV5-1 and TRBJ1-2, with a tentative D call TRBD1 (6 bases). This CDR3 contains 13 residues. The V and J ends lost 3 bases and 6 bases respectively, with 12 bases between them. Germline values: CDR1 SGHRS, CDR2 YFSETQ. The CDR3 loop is CASSSPGQDGYTF. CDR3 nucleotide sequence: TGCGCCAGCAGCTCACCGGGACAAGATGGCTACACCTTC.

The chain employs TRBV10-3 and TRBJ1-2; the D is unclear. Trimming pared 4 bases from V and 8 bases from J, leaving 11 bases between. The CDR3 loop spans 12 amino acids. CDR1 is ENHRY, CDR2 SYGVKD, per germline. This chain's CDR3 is CAISGSQSGYTF. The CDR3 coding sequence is TGTGCCATCAGTGGCTCACAGTCCGGCTACACCTTC.

The CDR3 protein is CASSVGTGKAEAFF. The CDR3 DNA is TGTGCCAGCAGCGTGGGGACAGGGAAGGCTGAAGCTTTCTTT. The J gene is TRBJ1-1, the V gene TRBV9; TRBD1 aligns across 9 bases. CDR3 length: 14 residues. V trimming: 2 bases; J trimming: 6 bases; junction bases outside the gene matches: 5. Per the germline V gene, CDR1 is SGDLS and CDR2 is YYNGEE. The variable domain in full, with the rest retrieved from reference TRBV9 and TRBJ1-1, is DSGVTQTPKHLITATGQRVTLRCSPRSGDLSVYWYQQSLDQGLQFLIQYYNGEERAKGNILERFSAQQFPDLHSELNLSSLELGDSALYFCASSVGTGKAEAFFGQGTRLTVV.

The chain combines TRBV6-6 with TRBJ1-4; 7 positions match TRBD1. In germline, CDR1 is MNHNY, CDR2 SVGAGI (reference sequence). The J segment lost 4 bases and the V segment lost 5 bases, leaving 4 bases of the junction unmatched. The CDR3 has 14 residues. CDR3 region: CASSQTGNNEKLFF. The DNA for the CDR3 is TGTGCCAGCAGTCAGACAGGGAATAATGAAAAACTGTTTTTT.

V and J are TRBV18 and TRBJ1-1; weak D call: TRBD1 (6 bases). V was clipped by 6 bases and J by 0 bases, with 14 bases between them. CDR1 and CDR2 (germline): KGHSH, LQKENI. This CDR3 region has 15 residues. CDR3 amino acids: CASSQQGTMNTEAFF. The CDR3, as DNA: TGTGCCAGCTCCCAACAGGGTACCATGAACACTGAAGCTTTCTTT. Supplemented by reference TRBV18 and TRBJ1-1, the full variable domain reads NAGVMQNPRHLVRRRGQEARLRCSPMKGHSHVYWYRQLPEEGLKFMVYLQKENIIDESGMPKERFSAEFPKEGPSILRIQQVVRGDSAAYFCASSQQGTMNTEAFFGQGTRLTVV.

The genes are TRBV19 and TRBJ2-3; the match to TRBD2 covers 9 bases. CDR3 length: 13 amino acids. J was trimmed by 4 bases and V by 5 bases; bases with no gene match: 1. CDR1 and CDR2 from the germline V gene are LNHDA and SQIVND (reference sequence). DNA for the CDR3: TGTGCCAGTAGTCGCGGGGGGGCAGATACGCAGTATTTT. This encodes CASSRGGADTQYF. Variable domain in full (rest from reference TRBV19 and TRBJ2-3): DGGITQSPKYLFRKEGQNVTLSCEQNLNHDAMYWYRQDPGQGLRLIYYSQIVNDFQKGDIAEGYSVSREKKESFPLTVTSAQKNPTAFYLCASSRGGADTQYFGPGTRLTVL.

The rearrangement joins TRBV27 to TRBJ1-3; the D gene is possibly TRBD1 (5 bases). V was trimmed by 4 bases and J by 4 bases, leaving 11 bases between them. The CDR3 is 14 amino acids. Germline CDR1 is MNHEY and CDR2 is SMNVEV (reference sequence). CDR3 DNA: TGTGCCAGCAGTTCGGGGGTTACGGGAAACACCATATATTTT. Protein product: CASSSGVTGNTIYF.

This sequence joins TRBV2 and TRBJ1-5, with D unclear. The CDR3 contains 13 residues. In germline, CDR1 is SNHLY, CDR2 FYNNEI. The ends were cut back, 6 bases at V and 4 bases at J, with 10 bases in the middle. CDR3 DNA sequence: TGTGCCAGCAGCCAAGTCCTAAATCAGCCCCAGCATTTT. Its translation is CASSQVLNQPQHF. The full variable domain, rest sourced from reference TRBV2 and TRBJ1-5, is EPEVTQTPSHQVTQMGQEVILRCVPISNHLYFYWYRQILGQKVEFLVSFYNNEISEKSEIFDDQFSVERPDGSNFTLKIRSTKLEDSAMYFCASSQVLNQPQHFGDGTRLSIL.

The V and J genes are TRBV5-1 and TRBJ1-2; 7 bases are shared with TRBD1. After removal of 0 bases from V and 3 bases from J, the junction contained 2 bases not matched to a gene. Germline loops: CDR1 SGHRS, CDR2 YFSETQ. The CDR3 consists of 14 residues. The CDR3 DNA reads TGCGCCAGCAGCTTGGGAGGGGGCGACTATGGCTACACCTTC. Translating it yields CASSLGGGDYGYTF.